The 19 T cell receptor beta chains below come from one sample, sequenced in a study of T cells in localized non-small cell lung cancer. TCRdb's copy holds only in-frame clones and misses some; the assay was immunoSEQ multiplex PCR. Seen here are 38,000 or so clones, about 86% observed once, and the top ten hold around 7.8%. Sequencing was performed on peripheral blood mononuclear cells, taken before any cancer treatment. The receptor set was obtained from a male donor at least 60 years old with stage II lung adenocarcinoma.

V is TRBV29-1 and J is TRBJ1-1; the D gene is possibly TRBD1 (5 bases). The V end was cut by 0 bases, the J end by 3 bases, with 11 bases between. Germline V gives CDR1 SQVTM, CDR2 ANQGSEA. The CDR3 loop spans 14 amino acids. Written as DNA, the CDR3 is TGCAGCGTTGAAGATCGAGGGGTGGACACTGAAGCTTTCTTT. Its translation: CSVEDRGVDTEAFF.

This chain uses TRBV6-6 with TRBJ1-3; 7 nucleotides agree with TRBD1. The V gene end was trimmed by 9 bases and the J gene end by 3 bases; junction bases not matched to a gene: 5. This CDR3 has 13 residues. The V gene's germline CDR1 is MNHNY and CDR2 SVGAGI (reference sequence). The CDR3 nucleotides read TGTGCCAGTCGACAGGGTAATGGAAACACCATATATTTT. This translates into CASRQGNGNTIYF.

The chain combines TRBV2 with TRBJ1-2; D is possibly TRBD1 (5 bases). V shed 0 bases and J shed 7 bases, with 18 bases lying between them. Germline CDR1 and CDR2: SNHLY and FYNNEI. The CDR3 totals 16 residues. The DNA for the CDR3 is TGTGCCAGCAGTGAAGCCGCAGACAGAGGGCGAGGTGGCTACACCTTC. It specifies CASSEAADRGRGGYTF.

Remarks on this clone: Other DNA sequences in the same sample also yield this CDR3. The V and J genes are TRBV6-1 and TRBJ2-7; TRBD2 matches at 11 bases. V was pared by 6 bases and J by 4 bases, with 5 bases of the junction left unmatched. The CDR3 length is 14 residues. Germline CDR1 and CDR2: MNHNS and SASEGT. CDR3 nucleotide sequence: TGTGCCAGCAGCGTAGCGGGAGGGCTATACGAGCAGTACTTC. It codes for CASSVAGGLYEQYF.

V gene TRBV6-5 combines with J gene TRBJ1-4; no definite D call. Per germline, CDR1 MNHEY and CDR2 SVGAGI. Trimming cost V 0 bases and J 11 bases, with 19 bases left between them. The CDR3 has 16 amino acids. The CDR3 bases are TGTGCCAGCAGTTACTCGATTGGGAGCAACACGGGGAAACTGTTTTTT. This gives the protein CASSYSIGSNTGKLFF.

This clone was observed a handful of times. This rearrangement joins TRBV4-2 to TRBJ2-3, with 8 nucleotides matching TRBD2. V was clipped by 1 base and J by 2 bases; unmatched bases: 8. The CDR3 consists of 17 residues. CDR1 is LGHNA and CDR2 is YNFKEQ in the germline V gene. The CDR3 region is CASSQGPRGRPTDTQYF. Written as DNA, the CDR3 is TGTGCCAGCAGCCAAGGGCCACGCGGGAGGCCCACAGATACGCAGTATTTT.

This clone has only one observation. This chain uses TRBV20-1 with TRBJ1-2; D perhaps matches TRBD1 (5 bases). V was trimmed by 0 bases and J by 8 bases, leaving 7 bases between them. Germline V gives CDR1 DFQATT, CDR2 SNEGSKA (reference sequence). The CDR3 extends over 11 amino acids. CDR3 sequence (DNA): TGCAGTGCTAGAGAAGGGGAAGGCTACACCTTC. Translating it yields CSAREGEGYTF.

The chain carries TRBV5-6 and TRBJ2-3; 11 nucleotides align to TRBD2. Germline V gene data show CDR1 as SGHDT and CDR2 as YYEEEE. This CDR3 has 17 residues. J gave up 7 bases and V 3 bases, and 13 bases lay outside the gene matches. CDR3 bases: TGTGCCAGCAGCTCGATTTTTAGCGGGAGGGCCGTGAATACGCAGTATTTT. As protein: CASSSIFSGRAVNTQYF.

The genes are TRBV19 and TRBJ1-5, with D tentatively TRBD1 (6 bases). The CDR3 length is 15 residues. Germline V gene sequence: CDR1 LNHDA, CDR2 SQIVND (reference sequence). Between the trimmed V and J ends, which lost 3 bases and 7 bases, there was a span of 16 bases. CDR3 amino acids: CASSMAMQGRQPQHF. Written as DNA, the CDR3 is TGTGCCAGTAGTATGGCGATGCAGGGGCGGCAGCCCCAGCATTTT.

The sample holds one count of this clone. The rearrangement joins TRBV7-2 to TRBJ1-3; D is ambiguous. The CDR3 is 15 residues long. The germline CDR1 and CDR2 sequences are SGHTA and FQGNSA. Trimming removed 0 bases from V and 2 bases from J, with 8 bases in between. CDR3 in DNA: TGTGCCAGCAGCTTAGCTGTAAGGGCTGGAAACACCATATATTTT. Amino acids: CASSLAVRAGNTIYF.

V usage is TRBV2 and J usage is TRBJ2-1, with TRBD2 matching over 7 bases. CDR1 is SNHLY, CDR2 FYNNEI, per germline. Trimming cost V 6 bases and J 7 bases; bases outside gene matches: 12. CDR3 length: 15 amino acids. CDR3 bases: TGTGCCAGCAGCGATAGACTAGCTGGAGGTAATGAGCAGTTCTTC. Protein: CASSDRLAGGNEQFF.

V and J are TRBV28 and TRBJ1-5; tentatively, D is TRBD1 (5 bases). CDR1 and CDR2 from the germline V gene are MDHEN and SYDVKM. Deletions cut 2 bases from V and 11 bases from J, with 22 bases between. The length of the CDR3 is 16 residues. The CDR3 DNA is TGTGCCAGCAGTTTAAGTGGGGGGGTTAACTTCGGGGCCCAGCATTTT. This encodes CASSLSGGVNFGAQHF.

V usage is TRBV28 and J usage is TRBJ1-2, with 8 bases lining up with TRBD1. This CDR3 comprises 15 residues. Germline trimming cut 3 bases from V and 4 bases from J; bases unmatched to any gene: 7. The V gene's germline CDR1 is MDHEN and CDR2 SYDVKM. CDR3 nucleotides: TGTGCCAGCAGTTTTCGCCGGACAGGGATCTATGGCTACACCTTC. Translated, it gives CASSFRRTGIYGYTF.

The chain uses TRBV4-2 and TRBJ2-2; D possibly uses TRBD1 or TRBD2 (5 bases each). The CDR3 runs 16 residues. CDR1 is LGHNA and CDR2 is YNFKEQ in the germline V gene. Deletions cut 4 bases from V and 0 bases from J, with 12 bases between. In DNA, the CDR3 is TGTGCCAGCAGCCTCATCGGGACCGCGAACACCGGGGAGCTGTTTTTT. It yields the protein CASSLIGTANTGELFF.

The chain couples TRBV29-1 to TRBJ1-1; D is ambiguous. Germline loops: CDR1 SQVTM, CDR2 ANQGSEA. Trimming removed 4 bases from V and 3 bases from J, with 9 bases in between. The CDR3 sequence is 12 residues long. The CDR3 here is CSVANLYTEAFF. Here the CDR3 DNA reads TGCAGCGTTGCCAATTTGTACACTGAAGCTTTCTTT.

V gene TRBV4-3 combines with J gene TRBJ2-1; no firm D call. With 0 bases removed from V and 0 bases from J, the gap between germline ends came to 6 bases. Germline V gives CDR1 LGHNA, CDR2 YSLEER. This CDR3 comprises 15 residues. The CDR3 DNA reads as TGCGCCAGCAGCCAAGAATACCGCTCCTACAATGAGCAGTTCTTC. Translation: CASSQEYRSYNEQFF.

This chain uses TRBV9 with TRBJ1-2; D possibly corresponds to TRBD1 (6 bases). V was clipped by 0 bases and J by 8 bases, with 17 bases between them. Germline V gives CDR1 SGDLS, CDR2 YYNGEE. The CDR3 covers 15 residues. CDR3 in DNA: TGTGCCAGCAGCGTAGCTTTGCCGACGGGGGGCGGCTACACCTTC. This translates into CASSVALPTGGGYTF.

The chain joins TRBV19 to TRBJ2-1; TRBD2 is a possible D gene (5 bases). Germline V gives CDR1 LNHDA, CDR2 SQIVND (reference sequence). CDR3 length: 15 amino acids. V lost 3 bases, J lost 5 bases, and 14 bases lay in between. The CDR3 DNA reads TGTGCCAGTAGTATTCGGACGGGAAGGGACAATGAGCAGTTCTTC. It encodes CASSIRTGRDNEQFF. The variable domain in full, with the rest retrieved from reference TRBV19 and TRBJ2-1, is DGGITQSPKYLFRKEGQNVTLSCEQNLNHDAMYWYRQDPGQGLRLIYYSQIVNDFQKGDIAEGYSVSREKKESFPLTVTSAQKNPTAFYLCASSIRTGRDNEQFFGPGTRLTVL.

The rearrangement uses TRBV19 and TRBJ2-5; TRBD2 agrees at 7 bases. The germline gives CDR1 LNHDA, CDR2 SQIVND (reference sequence). This CDR3 has 14 residues. V dropped 4 bases and J dropped 2; count of bases not matched to a gene: 4. The CDR3 DNA sequence: TGTGCCAGTAGTACACTAGCGCGGCAAGAGACCCAGTACTTC. It yields the protein CASSTLARQETQYF. Together with reference TRBV19 and TRBJ2-5, the CDR3 gives the full variable domain: DGGITQSPKYLFRKEGQNVTLSCEQNLNHDAMYWYRQDPGQGLRLIYYSQIVNDFQKGDIAEGYSVSREKKESFPLTVTSAQKNPTAFYLCASSTLARQETQYFGPGTRLLVL.